Each of the 29 T cell receptor beta chains below was sequenced from the same sample in a study of T cell responses to AZD1222 COVID-19 vaccine. Here immunoSEQ multiplex PCR was the method, and the copy in TCRdb shows in-frame clones only, minus some. This sample has 90,000 to 150,000 clones, with 70% to 85% found just once. This material consisted of peripheral blood, taken on day 0 of AZD1222 vaccination. These receptors all come from an adult in good health.

Notes on this clone: At one end the junction does not follow the germline gene, possibly because of a read error. The chain employs TRBV27 and TRBJ1-3, with a possible D match to TRBD1 (6 bases). Germline assignment: CDR1 MNHEY and CDR2 SMNVEV (reference sequence). CDR3 length: 14 residues. The CDR3 coding sequence is TGTGCCAGCAGCCCCCGCTCGACAGGAAGCACCTTATATTTT. Encoded protein: CASSPRSTGSTLYF.

The genes are TRBV5-1 and TRBJ2-3; D unclear. V was pared by 6 bases and J by 2 bases, with 13 bases between. CDR3 length equals 14 residues. Germline loops: CDR1 SGHRS, CDR2 YFSETQ. The CDR3 protein is CASMVGSNTDTQYF. CDR3 nucleotides: TGCGCCAGCATGGTCGGCAGTAACACAGATACGCAGTATTTT.

The chain links TRBV2 to TRBJ1-4; D not resolved. CDR3 length: 14 amino acids. The germline CDR1 and CDR2 sequences are SNHLY and FYNNEI. Trimming stripped 1 base from V and 8 bases from J, with 11 bases between. The chain's CDR3 is CASSEEGNGEKLFF. CDR3 DNA: TGTGCCAGCAGTGAAGAGGGAAATGGAGAAAAACTGTTTTTT.

This sequence joins TRBV7-2 and TRBJ2-3, with 9 bases lining up with TRBD2. V lost 3 bases to trimming and J lost 4 bases; unmatched junction nucleotides: 5. This CDR3 has 15 residues. CDR1 is SGHTA and CDR2 is FQGNSA in the germline V gene. CDR3 amino acids: CASSFQTSGADTQYF. For the CDR3, the DNA is TGTGCCAGCAGCTTCCAGACTAGCGGAGCAGATACGCAGTATTTT.

For the CDR3, the DNA is TGTGCCAGTAGACAAACCGGGACAGGGGGCACTGAAGCTTTCTTT. This codes for CASRQTGTGGTEAFF. The chain carries TRBV19 and TRBJ1-1, with TRBD1 matching 11 bases. Germline loops: CDR1 LNHDA, CDR2 SQIVND (reference sequence). V lost 6 bases to trimming and J lost 4 bases; unmatched junction nucleotides: 7. There are 15 residues in the CDR3.

The count of this clone is one. V gene TRBV11-3 combines with J gene TRBJ2-2, with D tentatively TRBD1 or TRBD2 (5 bases each). Trimming took 7 bases from V and 0 from J, leaving 12 bases between them. The CDR3 spans 15 residues. Per the germline V gene, CDR1 is SGHNT and CDR2 is YENEEA. The CDR3 reads CASTPGTANTGELFF. CDR3 sequence (DNA): TGTGCCAGCACTCCCGGGACGGCGAACACCGGGGAGCTGTTTTTT.

The chain uses TRBV3-1 (or the pseudogene TRBV3-2) and TRBJ1-4, with 7 bases matching TRBD1. Germline CDR1 is LGHDT and CDR2 is YNNKEL (reference sequence). V gave up 6 bases and J gave up 2 bases; unmatched junction bases: 3. This CDR3 has 14 amino acids. The DNA for the CDR3 is TGTGCCAGCAGACGAGGGGGCACTAATGAAAAACTGTTTTTT. It translates to CASRRGGTNEKLFF.

The V call is TRBV10-3, the J call TRBJ2-3; 7 bases fit TRBD1. This CDR3 contains 13 residues. Germline CDR1 reads ENHRY; CDR2 reads SYGVKD. Unmatched junction bases numbered 2, after V lost 8 bases and J lost 0 bases. Written as DNA, the CDR3 is TGTGCCATCCAACAGGGGAGCACAGATACGCAGTATTTT. This translates into CAIQQGSTDTQYF.

This sequence joins TRBV7-2 and TRBJ1-5; the D gene is possibly TRBD1 (6 bases). CDR1 and CDR2 (germline): SGHTA, FQGNSA. The CDR3 sequence is 16 residues long. V was clipped by 0 bases and J by 3 bases, with 12 bases between them. CDR3 bases: TGTGCCAGCAGCTTAGCGGGAGACAGGTACAATCAGCCCCAGCATTTT. Its translation is CASSLAGDRYNQPQHF. Looking up the rest from reference TRBV7-2 and TRBJ1-5 gives the full variable domain: GAGVSQSPSNKVTEKGKDVELRCDPISGHTALYWYRQSLGQGLEFLIYFQGNSAPDKSGLPSDRFSAERTGGSVSTLTIQRTQQEDSAVYLCASSLAGDRYNQPQHFGDGTRLSIL.

The genes are TRBV11-3 and TRBJ1-1; D not resolved. V shed 0 bases and J shed 1 base, with 3 bases lying between them. The CDR3 runs to 13 residues. Germline CDR1 SGHNT, CDR2 YENEEA. The CDR3 spells CASSLEANTEAFF. Here the CDR3 DNA reads TGTGCCAGCAGCTTAGAAGCGAACACTGAAGCTTTCTTT.

The chain has TRBV4-3 and TRBJ2-1, with 11 bases identical to TRBD1. The CDR3 runs 15 residues. Germline CDR1 reads LGHNA; CDR2 reads YSLEER. V dropped 6 bases and J dropped 7; count of bases not matched to a gene: 8. The CDR3 DNA reads as TGCGCCAGCAGTGCAGGGGGACAGGGGGATAATGAGCAGTTCTTC. This sequence encodes CASSAGGQGDNEQFF.

J is TRBJ2-5 and V is TRBV6-5; D is perhaps TRBD1 (6 bases). The CDR3 is 15 amino acids. Trimming removed 5 bases at V and 1 base at J, with 14 bases between. The germline CDR1 and CDR2 sequences are MNHEY and SVGAGI. The CDR3 region has the DNA TGTGCCAGCAGTATTGCAGGGGTACCCCAAGAGACCCAGTACTTC. Protein product: CASSIAGVPQETQYF.

V usage is TRBV4-1 and J usage is TRBJ2-3; 9 bases are shared with TRBD1. Per the germline V gene, CDR1 is MGHRA and CDR2 is YSYEKL. The CDR3 runs 14 residues. J lost 4 bases, V lost 4 bases, and 3 bases had no gene match. The CDR3 here is CASSLRDRADTQYF. The DNA of the CDR3 is TGCGCCAGCAGCCTTAGGGACAGGGCAGATACGCAGTATTTT.

The V call is TRBV7-2, the J call TRBJ1-1, with unresolved D. Germline assignment: CDR1 SGHTA and CDR2 FQGNSA. The CDR3 consists of 16 residues. V was cut by 1 base and J by 0 bases, with 12 bases left in between. The CDR3 spells CASSLVGVSLNTEAFF. The CDR3 DNA follows: TGTGCCAGCAGCTTAGTTGGGGTGAGCTTGAACACTGAAGCTTTCTTT.

This rearrangement joins TRBV28 to TRBJ2-7; 11 bases are shared with TRBD1. V shed 5 bases and J 4 bases; nucleotides not matched to a gene: 7. This CDR3 region has 15 residues. Germline CDR1 is MDHEN and CDR2 is SYDVKM. The CDR3 DNA reads TGTGCCAGCAGTCCCGCCGGGACAGGGGGGTACGAGCAGTACTTC. It yields the protein CASSPAGTGGYEQYF.

The chain employs TRBV19 and TRBJ1-1; D is possibly TRBD1 (5 bases). V lost 5 bases, J lost 4 bases, and 17 bases lay in between. The CDR3 sequence is 15 residues long. Per the germline V gene, CDR1 is LNHDA and CDR2 is SQIVND (reference sequence). The CDR3 coding sequence is TGTGCCAGTAGTTCCGGGGCATCGCGGGGCACTGAAGCTTTCTTT. It codes for CASSSGASRGTEAFF.

The chain uses TRBV2 and TRBJ2-2, with TRBD2 identical over 12 bases. V trimming: 6 bases; J trimming: 4 bases; junction bases outside the gene matches: 6. CDR1 is SNHLY, CDR2 FYNNEI, per germline. The CDR3 loop spans 16 amino acids. The CDR3 is CASSDLAGGPTGELFF. CDR3 coding DNA: TGTGCCAGCAGCGATCTAGCGGGGGGGCCCACCGGGGAGCTGTTTTTT.

This chain connects TRBV24-1 to TRBJ2-5; perhaps TRBD2 as D (6 bases). CDR1 is KGHDR, CDR2 SFDVKD, per germline. CDR3 length: 15 residues. V gave up 4 bases and J gave up 2 bases, with 13 bases separating them. CDR3 loop: CATSEPRGGQETQYF. CDR3 DNA sequence: TGTGCCACCAGTGAGCCGCGGGGCGGACAAGAGACCCAGTACTTC.

J is TRBJ1-1 and V is TRBV4-2; D unresolved. V lost 0 bases and J lost 3, with 8 bases in between. The CDR3 has 14 amino acids. CDR1 is LGHNA and CDR2 is YNFKEQ in the germline V gene. The CDR3 DNA reads TGTGCCAGCAGCCAAGATGCCGGGGACACTGAAGCTTTCTTT. Its protein is CASSQDAGDTEAFF.

The rearrangement uses TRBV27 and TRBJ2-7; D possibly uses TRBD1 or TRBD2 (5 bases each). The V and J ends lost 5 bases and 0 bases respectively, with 20 bases between them. CDR1 is MNHEY and CDR2 is SMNVEV in the germline V gene (reference sequence). The CDR3 length is 17 residues. CDR3 DNA sequence: TGTGCCAGCAGTAACCGCCCCCGGGACCGGAGCTCCTACGAGCAGTACTTC. Residues: CASSNRPRDRSSYEQYF.

This clone was recorded a few times. The V and J genes are TRBV6-6 and TRBJ1-5; no reliable D call. The CDR3 has 15 residues. V was clipped by 2 bases and J by 7 bases, with 15 bases between them. Germline V gene sequence: CDR1 MNHNY, CDR2 SVGAGI (reference sequence). CDR3 in DNA: TGTGCCAGCAGTTACATACAGACTAACGCCCAGCCCCAGCATTTT. Protein: CASSYIQTNAQPQHF.

The chain couples TRBV28 to TRBJ2-7; D is possibly TRBD1 (6 bases). The CDR3 extends over 16 amino acids. CDR1 and CDR2 from the germline V gene are MDHEN and SYDVKM. Trimming pared 6 bases from V and 3 bases from J, leaving 21 bases between. CDR3 loop: CASRPTPRTDFYEQYF. The CDR3 DNA sequence: TGTGCCAGCAGGCCGACTCCCCGGACAGACTTCTACGAGCAGTACTTC. The full variable domain, its missing parts supplied by reference TRBV28 and TRBJ2-7, is DVKVTQSSRYLVKRTGEKVFLECVQDMDHENMFWYRQDPGLGLRLIYFSYDVKMKEKGDIPEGYSVSREKKERFSLILESASTNQTSMYLCASRPTPRTDFYEQYFGPGTRLTVT.

This sequence joins TRBV6-5 and TRBJ2-1, with D tentatively TRBD1 or TRBD2 (6 bases each). Germline CDR1 reads MNHEY; CDR2 reads SVGAGI. The V and J ends lost 4 bases and 7 bases respectively, with 17 bases between them. The length of the CDR3 is 15 residues. The CDR3 bases are TGTGCCAGCAGTTTGGGGGGCACGTGGGCAAATGAGCAGTTCTTC. This translates into CASSLGGTWANEQFF.

The gene calls are TRBV5-1 and TRBJ2-2; 10 nucleotides agree with TRBD2. Trimming at V came to 4 bases and at J to 10 bases, leaving 13 bases not matched to a gene. The CDR3 sequence is 16 residues long. Per germline, CDR1 SGHRS and CDR2 YFSETQ. Here the CDR3 reads CASSHPGASGGTELFF. The CDR3 bases are TGCGCCAGCAGCCACCCCGGGGCTAGCGGGGGTACGGAGCTGTTTTTT.

V usage is TRBV7-6 and J usage is TRBJ2-1, with 8 bases matching TRBD2. Germline V gene sequence: CDR1 SGHVS, CDR2 FNYEAQ. V gave up 5 bases and J gave up 8 bases; unmatched junction bases: 11. The CDR3 consists of 15 residues. CDR3 DNA: TGTGCCAGCAGCCCGCCCAGCGGGGGTCAGGATGAGCAGTTCTTC. Translated: CASSPPSGGQDEQFF.

The rearrangement uses TRBV5-1 and TRBJ1-6, with D hard to call. Trimming left V 2 bases short and J 0 bases short, with 9 bases between. The length of the CDR3 is 16 residues. The germline CDR1 and CDR2 sequences are SGHRS and YFSETQ. CDR3 protein: CASSLHESSYNSPLHF. The CDR3 DNA sequence: TGCGCCAGCAGCTTACACGAAAGCTCCTATAATTCACCCCTCCACTTT.

This chain connects TRBV3-1 (or the pseudogene TRBV3-2) to TRBJ2-5, with D perhaps matching TRBD2 (5 bases). CDR1 LGHDT and CDR2 YNNKEL come from the germline V gene (reference sequence). Trimming shortened V by 1 base and J by 7 bases, and 10 bases separated the two germline ends. The CDR3 has 13 residues. Here the CDR3 reads CASSQGGEATQYF. In nucleotides, the CDR3 is TGTGCCAGCAGCCAAGGGGGAGAGGCGACCCAGTACTTC.

The rearrangement joins TRBV9 to TRBJ1-4, with 8 bases identical to TRBD1. Germline CDR1 is SGDLS and CDR2 is YYNGEE. This CDR3 spans 15 amino acids. Unmatched junction bases numbered 8, after V lost 4 bases and J lost 6 bases. In nucleotides, the CDR3 is TGTGCCAGCAGCATAAACACAGGGGGTCATGAAAAACTGTTTTTT. Translation: CASSINTGGHEKLFF.

This sequence joins TRBV11-2 and TRBJ2-1; perhaps TRBD1 as D (7 bases). The CDR3 length is 16 residues. CDR1 is SGHAT and CDR2 is FQNNGV in the germline V gene. Trimming stripped 7 bases from V and 6 bases from J, with 22 bases between. DNA for the CDR3: TGTGCCAGCACCGCCGGGGGACAGTACGGGGCCAATGAGCAGTTCTTC. This encodes CASTAGGQYGANEQFF.